Below, 22 T cell receptor beta chains from the same sample are listed, as sequenced in a study of memory CD4+ T cells and cytomegalovirus serostatus. The sort gate was single viable CD3+CD4+CD8-CD45RO+ cells for memory CD4+ T cells. Data came from immunoSEQ multiplex PCR; TCRdb stores just in-frame clones and leaves some out. In the table there are about 58,000 clones, approximately 86% of which are singletons. The specimen was memory CD4+ T cells from blood. These TCRs come from an adult in good health and CMV-seronegative. Some clones in this sample may be carry-over from other donors' samples.

The chain combines TRBV6-6 with TRBJ2-5, with TRBD1 as a possible D gene (6 bases). The V end lost 5 bases, the J end lost 2 bases, and 12 bases lay between the germline ends. CDR1 and CDR2 from the germline V gene are MNHNY and SVGAGI (reference sequence). The CDR3 runs to 14 residues. The CDR3 sequence is CASSPPRGQETQYF. The CDR3 DNA reads as TGTGCCAGCAGTCCCCCGAGGGGGCAAGAGACCCAGTACTTC.

The chain uses TRBV7-9 and TRBJ2-7; D could derive from TRBD1 or TRBD2 (5 bases each). Trimming took off 5 bases at V and 3 bases at J, with 14 bases between the two ends. Germline CDR1 reads SEHNR; CDR2 reads FQNEAQ (reference sequence). The CDR3 spans 14 residues. In DNA form, the CDR3 reads TGTGCCAGCAGCAAAGAGGGACCCCTCTACGAGCAGTACTTC. It encodes CASSKEGPLYEQYF.

The gene calls are TRBV7-8 and TRBJ2-5; unclear D gene. V was shortened by 4 bases and J by 1 base, with 10 bases between the two germline ends. The CDR3 length is 14 residues. The germline V gene has CDR1 SGHVS and CDR2 FQNEAQ. CDR3 sequence (DNA): TGTGCCAGCAGCTCTACCTCCTTCCAAGAGACCCAGTACTTC. Its translation is CASSSTSFQETQYF.

The rearrangement uses TRBV5-8 and TRBJ2-4; D unresolved. Trimming took 0 bases from V and 9 from J, leaving 19 bases between them. The CDR3 is 16 residues long. Per germline, CDR1 SGHTS and CDR2 YDEGEE. The CDR3 spells CASSLVGVSPVLIQYF. In nucleotides, the CDR3 is TGTGCCAGCAGCTTGGTAGGAGTCTCCCCGGTTCTCATTCAGTACTTC. Complete variable domain (other parts from reference TRBV5-8 and TRBJ2-4): EAGVTQSPTHLIKTRGQQATLRCSPISGHTSVYWYQQALGLGLQFLLWYDEGEERNRGNFPPRFSGRQFPNYSSELNVNALELEDSALYLCASSLVGVSPVLIQYFGAGTRLSVL.

J is TRBJ2-7 and V is TRBV7-8; D may be TRBD1 or TRBD2 (5 bases each). Trimming pared 6 bases from V and 2 bases from J, leaving 14 bases between. This CDR3 is 14 amino acids long. Germline V gene sequence: CDR1 SGHVS, CDR2 FQNEAQ. CDR3 sequence: CASSRGRLPYEQYF. The CDR3 nucleotides read TGTGCCAGCAGTCGGGGCAGGTTGCCCTACGAGCAGTACTTC. The full variable domain, completed using reference TRBV7-8 and TRBJ2-7, is GAGVSQSPRYKVAKRGQDVALRCDPISGHVSLFWYQQALGQGPEFLTYFQNEAQLDKSGLPSDRFFAERPEGSVSTLKIQRTQQEDSAVYLCASSRGRLPYEQYFGPGTRLTVT.

The V call is TRBV7-2, the J call TRBJ2-3, with TRBD2 matching over 7 bases. After removal of 5 bases from V and 2 bases from J, the junction contained 7 bases not matched to a gene. Per germline, CDR1 SGHTA and CDR2 FQGNSA. CDR3 length: 15 amino acids. CDR3 nucleotides: TGTGCCAGCAGCGCCCTGGGGGGGTACACAGATACGCAGTATTTT. This codes for CASSALGGYTDTQYF.

The J gene is TRBJ2-7, the V gene TRBV10-3; D is uncertain. Germline CDR1 and CDR2: ENHRY and SYGVKD. CDR3 size: 13 residues. V lost 10 bases, J lost 3 bases, and 16 bases lay in between. The CDR3 nucleotides are TGTGCCAACCGTGATAGCACGGGCTACGAGCAGTACTTC. This encodes CANRDSTGYEQYF.

V usage is TRBV6-1 and J usage is TRBJ1-3; possibly TRBD1 for D (6 bases). The CDR3 has 12 residues. The germline CDR1 and CDR2 sequences are MNHNS and SASEGT. Deletions cut 10 bases from V and 1 base from J, with 8 bases between. CDR3 DNA sequence: TGTGCCATCGGGACATCTGGAAACACCATATATTTT. It translates to CAIGTSGNTIYF.

The V call is TRBV9, the J call TRBJ1-1; tentatively, D is TRBD1 (6 bases). The CDR3 is made up of 15 amino acids. CDR1 and CDR2 (germline): SGDLS, YYNGEE. The V end was cut by 0 bases, the J end by 5 bases, with 14 bases between. DNA for the CDR3: TGTGCCAGCAGCGTAGTGAAGGGGGGAGGGACTGAAGCTTTCTTT. Translation gives CASSVVKGGGTEAFF.

CDR3 sequence reads: CASRPLAGAHRELFF. For the CDR3, the DNA is TGCGCCAGCAGACCTCTAGCGGGGGCGCACCGGGAGCTGTTTTTT. This chain joins TRBV5-1 and TRBJ2-2; 10 nucleotides align to TRBD2. V lost 5 bases, J lost 9 bases, and 10 bases stayed unmatched. CDR3 length equals 15 residues. Germline V gene data show CDR1 as SGHRS and CDR2 as YFSETQ.

CDR3 region: CSARWKGEQFF. CDR3 bases: TGCAGTGCTAGGTGGAAGGGTGAGCAGTTCTTC. The chain has TRBV20-1 and TRBJ2-1; no clear D. In germline, CDR1 is DFQATT, CDR2 SNEGSKA (reference sequence). The CDR3 has 11 amino acids. Trimming took off 3 bases at V and 9 bases at J, with 9 bases between the two ends.

The V call is TRBV10-1, the J call TRBJ2-3, with 10 bases lining up with TRBD2. Germline CDR1 WNHNN, CDR2 SYGVQD (reference sequence). The junction had 4 bases not matched to a gene; V was cut back by 3 bases and J by 1 base. This CDR3 is 16 amino acids long. CDR3 nucleotides: TGCGCCAGCAGTGATCCCGGGACTAGCGGCACAGATACGCAGTATTTT. Translation: CASSDPGTSGTDTQYF.

J is TRBJ1-1 and V is TRBV6-5, with D tentatively TRBD1 (6 bases). Trimming pared 10 bases from V and 3 bases from J, leaving 9 bases between. CDR1 and CDR2 from the germline V gene are MNHEY and SVGAGI. The CDR3 covers 11 residues. This CDR3 reads CANRDYTEAFF. The DNA of the CDR3 is TGTGCCAACAGGGATTACACTGAAGCTTTCTTT.

The chain couples TRBV7-9 to TRBJ1-1; D gene unclear. V gave up 3 bases and J gave up 0 bases, with 11 bases separating them. Germline CDR1 SEHNR, CDR2 FQNEAQ (reference sequence). The CDR3 is 15 amino acids. The CDR3 loop reads CASSFHKNLNTEAFF. The CDR3 coding sequence is TGTGCCAGCAGCTTTCACAAAAACCTGAACACTGAAGCTTTCTTT.

This chain joins TRBV30 and TRBJ1-4; D perhaps matches TRBD1 (6 bases). This CDR3 is 14 amino acids long. Per germline, CDR1 GTSNPN and CDR2 SVGIG (reference sequence). Trimming shortened V by 4 bases and J by 4 bases, and 13 bases separated the two germline ends. DNA for the CDR3: TGTGCCTGGACTCTGGACAGATTTAATGAAAAACTGTTTTTT. This gives the protein CAWTLDRFNEKLFF.

This rearrangement joins TRBV5-1 to TRBJ2-5, with TRBD1 identical over 7 bases. Germline CDR1 reads SGHRS; CDR2 reads YFSETQ. V lost 4 bases to trimming and J lost 2 bases; unmatched junction nucleotides: 20. This CDR3 region has 19 residues. The CDR3 coding sequence is TGCGCCAGCAGCCACCCTCACCTTACCCCGGGACAGAGACAAGAGACCCAGTACTTC. Protein: CASSHPHLTPGQRQETQYF.

V is TRBV11-3 and J is TRBJ2-1; D is perhaps TRBD1 (6 bases). The V end lost 1 base, the J end lost 6 bases, and 10 bases lay between the germline ends. The CDR3 has 14 amino acids. Germline V CDR1 and CDR2: SGHNT, YENEEA. CDR3: CASSLGTASNEQFF. As DNA, the CDR3 is TGTGCCAGCAGCTTAGGGACAGCCTCCAATGAGCAGTTCTTC.

The chain links TRBV2 to TRBJ2-7; D unresolved. Germline V gene sequence: CDR1 SNHLY, CDR2 FYNNEI. Trimming removed 2 bases at V and 2 bases at J, with 16 bases between. This CDR3 is 16 amino acids long. CDR3 nucleotides: TGTGCCAGCAGTGAATCACCCCTGCCCTTACCCTACGAGCAGTACTTC. Translation gives CASSESPLPLPYEQYF.

J is TRBJ1-5 and V is TRBV2; tentative D call: TRBD1 (5 bases). Trimming removed 5 bases at V and 2 bases at J, with 13 bases between. Germline values: CDR1 SNHLY, CDR2 FYNNEI. This CDR3 has 15 amino acids. The CDR3 is CASSSVRGGNQPQHF. Here the CDR3 DNA reads TGTGCCAGCAGTTCTGTGAGGGGAGGCAATCAGCCCCAGCATTTT.

This clone was seen once. Other DNA sequences in the sample encode the same CDR3. V gene TRBV6-6 combines with J gene TRBJ2-7, with 10 bases fitting TRBD1. This CDR3 has 15 residues. CDR1 and CDR2 from the germline V gene are MNHNY and SVGAGI (reference sequence). Trimming at V came to 5 bases and at J to 4 bases, leaving 8 bases not matched to a gene. CDR3 nucleotide sequence: TGTGCCAGCAGTCCACGACAGGGGGCGGCGTACGAGCAGTACTTC. Translating gives CASSPRQGAAYEQYF.

This clone was picked up one time. The chain combines TRBV28 with TRBJ2-7; the match to TRBD2 covers 9 bases. With V trimmed by 5 bases and J by 6 bases, 14 bases remained unmatched. Germline CDR1 is MDHEN and CDR2 is SYDVKM. This CDR3 spans 16 amino acids. CDR3 sequence (DNA): TGTGCCAGCAGTACCTTTTCCTCTAGCGGGATTGCCGAGCAGTACTTC. It translates to CASSTFSSSGIAEQYF. The full variable domain, rest sourced from reference TRBV28 and TRBJ2-7, is DVKVTQSSRYLVKRTGEKVFLECVQDMDHENMFWYRQDPGLGLRLIYFSYDVKMKEKGDIPEGYSVSREKKERFSLILESASTNQTSMYLCASSTFSSSGIAEQYFGPGTRLTVT.

The chain joins TRBV28 to TRBJ1-3; D call uncertain. The CDR3 runs 15 residues. Germline V CDR1 and CDR2: MDHEN, SYDVKM. Between the trimmed V and J ends, which lost 6 bases and 0 bases, there was a span of 12 bases. The CDR3 DNA sequence: TGTGCCAGCAGCAATGGGCGTCGCTCTGGAAACACCATATATTTT. Its translation: CASSNGRRSGNTIYF.